Following are 18 T cell receptor beta chains from one sample sequenced in a study of blood T cell repertoires in COVID-19. Clones were read by immunoSEQ multiplex PCR, and TCRdb kept only the in-frame ones, dropping some. This sample yields some 350,000 clones, of which roughly nine tenths are seen a single time; roughly 1% belongs to the top ten. Specimen: PBMCs or T cells enriched from blood (not recorded which). All receptors come from a man aged 18 to 30 who had recovered from COVID-19.

V usage is TRBV27 and J usage is TRBJ1-5; 11 nucleotides line up with TRBD1. V lost 0 bases to trimming and J lost 6 bases; unmatched junction nucleotides: 1. CDR3 length equals 15 residues. Germline V lookup: CDR1 MNHEY, CDR2 SMNVEV (reference sequence). The CDR3 protein is CASSLSGTGGQPQHF. CDR3 nucleotides: TGTGCCAGCAGTTTATCAGGGACAGGGGGTCAGCCCCAGCATTTT.

This clone was observed a single time. The chain uses TRBV7-8 and TRBJ2-7; 8 bases fit TRBD1. Losses at the gene ends were 8 bases for V and 0 bases for J; bases not matched to a gene: 3. The CDR3 loop spans 13 amino acids. Germline V lookup: CDR1 SGHVS, CDR2 FQNEAQ. The CDR3 sequence: CASGTGGSYEQYF. The CDR3 DNA is TGTGCCAGCGGAACAGGGGGCTCCTACGAGCAGTACTTC.

The J gene is TRBJ1-3, the V gene TRBV6-5, with D perhaps matching TRBD1 (5 bases). V lost 7 bases, J lost 3 bases, and 13 bases lay in between. The CDR3 runs 14 residues. Germline CDR1 and CDR2: MNHEY and SVGAGI. CDR3 region: CASTGGGFGNTIYF. The DNA of the CDR3 is TGTGCCAGCACCGGGGGGGGATTTGGAAACACCATATATTTT.

V is TRBV5-6 and J is TRBJ1-5; D may be TRBD1 (5 bases). This CDR3 comprises 14 residues. CDR1 and CDR2 (germline): SGHDT, YYEEEE. The V end lost 0 bases, the J end lost 5 bases, and 9 bases lay between the germline ends. The DNA for the CDR3 is TGTGCCAGCAGCTTGGCAGGGTTAGATCAGCCCCAGCATTTT. Its translation is CASSLAGLDQPQHF.

The rearrangement joins TRBV19 to TRBJ1-1, with TRBD1 matching over 8 bases. Losses at the gene ends were 3 bases for V and 5 bases for J; bases not matched to a gene: 5. The V gene's germline CDR1 is LNHDA and CDR2 SQIVND (reference sequence). The CDR3 covers 14 residues. CDR3 residues: CASSMAGGETEAFF. As DNA, the CDR3 is TGTGCCAGTAGTATGGCAGGGGGCGAGACTGAAGCTTTCTTT.

The chain couples TRBV6-2 or TRBV6-3 to TRBJ2-7; no reliable D call. Trimming removed 0 bases at V and 5 bases at J, with 11 bases between. The CDR3 is made up of 14 amino acids. CDR1 is MNHEY and CDR2 is SVGEGT in the germline V gene. The CDR3 DNA reads TGTGCCAGCAGTTACTCGAGTTCACAGAACGAGCAGTACTTC. It specifies CASSYSSSQNEQYF.

This clone was counted once. The rearrangement joins TRBV27 to TRBJ2-4; tentative D call: TRBD1 (6 bases). Germline loops: CDR1 MNHEY, CDR2 SMNVEV (reference sequence). The CDR3 sequence is 15 residues long. V lost 1 base and J 3 bases, leaving 10 bases between the germline ends. In DNA form, the CDR3 reads TGTGCCAGCAGTTTATTACAGGGTTACAAAAACATTCAGTACTTC. This sequence encodes CASSLLQGYKNIQYF.

This sequence joins TRBV5-5 and TRBJ1-5; 7 bases map to TRBD1. The CDR3 is made up of 16 amino acids. Germline CDR1 is SGHKS and CDR2 is YYEKEE (reference sequence). Losses at the gene ends were 1 base for V and 3 bases for J; bases not matched to a gene: 7. CDR3 residues: CASSLISGGINQPQHF. DNA for the CDR3: TGTGCCAGCAGCTTGATCTCAGGGGGGATCAATCAGCCCCAGCATTTT. Full variable domain (outside the CDR3, taken from reference TRBV5-5 and TRBJ1-5): DAGVTQSPTHLIKTRGQQVTLRCSPISGHKSVSWYQQVLGQGPQFIFQYYEKEERGRGNFPDRFSARQFPNYSSELNVNALLLGDSALYLCASSLISGGINQPQHFGDGTRLSIL.

The rearrangement uses TRBV6-6 and TRBJ1-1; no clear D gene. The CDR3 has 14 residues. V gave up 3 bases and J gave up 5 bases, with 13 bases separating them. Germline lookup yields CDR1 MNHNY and CDR2 SVGAGI (reference sequence). CDR3 sequence (DNA): TGTGCCAGCAGTTATAAACTTCCGGGAACTGAAGCTTTCTTT. Encoded protein: CASSYKLPGTEAFF.

The J gene is TRBJ2-3, the V gene TRBV11-1; weak D call: TRBD1 (5 bases). The CDR3 consists of 15 residues. V was clipped by 2 bases and J by 2 bases, with 11 bases between them. Germline V gene sequence: CDR1 SGHAT, CDR2 FQDESV (reference sequence). The CDR3 sequence: CASSLQGITTDTQYF. Here the CDR3 DNA reads TGTGCCAGCAGCTTACAGGGAATAACCACAGATACGCAGTATTTT.

The gene calls are TRBV19 and TRBJ1-3, with TRBD1 matching over 11 bases. Trimming took 5 bases from V and 1 from J; bases not matched to a gene: 13. The germline V gene encodes CDR1 LNHDA and CDR2 SQIVND (reference sequence). The CDR3 has 19 amino acids. CDR3 bases: TGTGCCAGTAGTGGAATTCCGGGACAGGGGGTAAATTCTGGAAACACCATATATTTT. This translates into CASSGIPGQGVNSGNTIYF.

This clone was counted a few times. This chain connects TRBV6-8 to TRBJ1-5; 8 bases fit TRBD1. Trimming removed 4 bases from V and 0 bases from J; junction bases left unmatched: 11. CDR1 MNHGY and CDR2 SAAAGT come from the germline V gene. The CDR3 has 18 amino acids. This CDR3 reads CASSSSRQGLYSNQPQHF. CDR3 bases: TGTGCCAGCAGTTCCTCAAGACAGGGGCTCTATAGCAATCAGCCCCAGCATTTT.

This clone was detected only a few times. This chain uses TRBV7-6 with TRBJ2-7; 10 nucleotides agree with TRBD1. The CDR3 extends over 15 amino acids. Germline CDR1 and CDR2: SGHVS and FNYEAQ. V gave up 4 bases and J gave up 4 bases; unmatched junction bases: 7. CDR3 coding DNA: TGTGCCAGCAGCTCCCAGGGGACAGGGGCTTACGAGCAGTACTTC. Its translation: CASSSQGTGAYEQYF.

The V gene is TRBV7-6, the J gene TRBJ1-4; D may be TRBD1 (5 bases). With 1 base removed from V and 7 bases from J, the gap between germline ends came to 16 bases. The length of the CDR3 is 16 residues. Germline V gene data show CDR1 as SGHVS and CDR2 as FNYEAQ. This CDR3 is CASSLGIQGLGEKLFF. CDR3 nucleotides: TGTGCCAGCAGCTTAGGTATTCAGGGCCTGGGTGAAAAACTGTTTTTT.

V gene TRBV19 combines with J gene TRBJ1-6; 7 bases map to TRBD1. This CDR3 comprises 14 residues. Unmatched junction bases numbered 2, after V lost 4 bases and J lost 5 bases. Germline V lookup: CDR1 LNHDA, CDR2 SQIVND (reference sequence). CDR3 region: CASSTRGDNSPLHF. Here the CDR3 DNA reads TGTGCCAGTAGTACCAGGGGGGATAATTCACCCCTCCACTTT.

This clone has a single count. The J gene is TRBJ2-7, the V gene TRBV6-5; TRBD1 matches 12 bases. The V gene end was trimmed by 5 bases and the J gene end by 6 bases; junction bases not matched to a gene: 8. CDR1 and CDR2 from the germline V gene are MNHEY and SVGAGI. This CDR3 has 15 residues. The CDR3 DNA follows: TGTGCCAGCAGTCAAACGGGGACAGGGGGCGTCGAGCAGTACTTC. This encodes CASSQTGTGGVEQYF.

This clone was picked up one time. J is TRBJ2-2 and V is TRBV30, with TRBD2 matching over 7 bases. Germline V gene sequence: CDR1 GTSNPN, CDR2 SVGIG (reference sequence). This CDR3 has 15 amino acids. J lost 3 bases, V lost 8 bases, and 12 bases had no gene match. The CDR3 region is CARTASGRHTGELFF. The CDR3 DNA follows: TGTGCCCGTACGGCTAGCGGACGACACACCGGGGAGCTGTTTTTT.

V usage is TRBV7-2 and J usage is TRBJ1-5; 9 nucleotides line up with TRBD1. The CDR3 covers 17 residues. Per the germline V gene, CDR1 is SGHTA and CDR2 is FQGNSA. J gave up 0 bases and V 3 bases, and 6 bases lay outside the gene matches. The CDR3 nucleotides read TGTGCCAGCAGCTTCGGGACAGGGTATAATAGCAATCAGCCCCAGCATTTT. It codes for CASSFGTGYNSNQPQHF.